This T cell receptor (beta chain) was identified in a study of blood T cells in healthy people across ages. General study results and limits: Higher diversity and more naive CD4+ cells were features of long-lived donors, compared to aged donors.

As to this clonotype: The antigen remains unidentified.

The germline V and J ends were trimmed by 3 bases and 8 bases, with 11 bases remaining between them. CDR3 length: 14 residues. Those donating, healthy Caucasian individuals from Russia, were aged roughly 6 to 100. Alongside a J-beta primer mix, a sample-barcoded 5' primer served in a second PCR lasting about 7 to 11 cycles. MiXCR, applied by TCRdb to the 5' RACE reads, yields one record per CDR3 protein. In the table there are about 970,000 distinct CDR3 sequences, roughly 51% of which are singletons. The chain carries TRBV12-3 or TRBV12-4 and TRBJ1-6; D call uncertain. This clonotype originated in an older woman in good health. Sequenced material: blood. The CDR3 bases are TGTGCCAGCAGTTTTGGTCCCCGGGATTCACCCCTCCACTTT. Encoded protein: CASSFGPRDSPLHF.